Following are 26 T cell receptor beta chains from one sample sequenced in a study of beta chain features in type 1 diabetes. Sequencing targeted expressed TCRB transcripts, as all isolated RNA had been reverse transcribed. TCRdb's copy holds only in-frame clones and misses some; the assay was immunoSEQ multiplex PCR. Of under 900,000 clones listed, roughly 15% are singletons. Source material: naive CD4+ T cells from blood. The receptors here all came from a young woman in good health.

Comment on this clone: At one of its ends the junction is not consistent with the germline gene, which may arise from a read error. The rearrangement joins TRBV2 to TRBJ1-2; D is undetermined. The germline V gene has CDR1 SNHLY and CDR2 FYNNEI. The CDR3 has 8 residues. The CDR3 is CGRHGYTF. CDR3 coding DNA: TGCGGGAGGCATGGCTACACCTTC.

This clone has only a few counts. This chain uses TRBV5-6 with TRBJ2-7; TRBD1 matches at 7 bases. There are 13 residues in the CDR3. Trimming took 5 bases from V and 6 from J; bases not matched to a gene: 8. Germline V CDR1 and CDR2: SGHDT, YYEEEE. CDR3 residues: CASSSRTGAEQYF. The CDR3 DNA follows: TGTGCCAGCAGTTCACGTACAGGGGCCGAGCAGTACTTC. Full variable domain (outside the CDR3, taken from reference TRBV5-6 and TRBJ2-7): DAGVTQSPTHLIKTRGQQVTLRCSPKSGHDTVSWYQQALGQGPQFIFQYYEEEERQRGNFPDRFSGHQFPNYSSELNVNALLLGDSALYLCASSSRTGAEQYFGPGTRLTVT.

A remark on this clone: Its ends do not fully match the called genes, so a read error is possible. The V gene is TRBV7-2, the J gene TRBJ2-1; D gene unclear. Germline V gives CDR1 SGHTA, CDR2 FQGNSA. The CDR3 runs 14 residues. This chain's CDR3 is CASRLAGSYNEQFF. The DNA for the CDR3 is TGTGCCAGCAGATTAGCAGGCTCCTACAATGAGCAGTTCTTC.

This clone appeared a few times. The chain joins TRBV19 to TRBJ2-3; possible D gene TRBD2, 5 bases. V was clipped by 7 bases and J by 1 base, with 9 bases between them. The germline V gene has CDR1 LNHDA and CDR2 SQIVND (reference sequence). CDR3 length: 13 residues. The CDR3 region is CASIKEGTDTQYF. The CDR3, as DNA: TGTGCCAGTATAAAGGAGGGCACAGATACGCAGTATTTT.

A few counts support this clone. V gene TRBV6-5 combines with J gene TRBJ2-7, with 9 bases aligning to TRBD2. Trimming removed 11 bases from V and 2 bases from J; junction bases left unmatched: 4. The CDR3 totals 12 residues. CDR1 is MNHEY and CDR2 is SVGAGI in the germline V gene. The CDR3 loop reads CAAGGPAYEQYF. CDR3 nucleotides: TGTGCCGCGGGAGGGCCGGCCTACGAGCAGTACTTC.

This clone was seen a handful of times. CDR3 sequence: CASSLIPGATGELFF. CDR3 bases: TGTGCCAGCAGCTTAATTCCGGGAGCCACCGGGGAGCTGTTTTTT. The J gene is TRBJ2-2, the V gene TRBV7-3; D possibly corresponds to TRBD2 (6 bases). Germline CDR1 reads SGHTA; CDR2 reads FQGTGA. The CDR3 consists of 15 residues. V dropped 1 base and J dropped 4 bases, with 10 bases sitting between them. Variable domain in full (rest from reference TRBV7-3 and TRBJ2-2): GAGVSQTPSNKVTEKGKYVELRCDPISGHTALYWYRQSLGQGPEFLIYFQGTGAADDSGLPNDRFFAVRPEGSVSTLKIQRTERGDSAVYLCASSLIPGATGELFFGEGSRLTVL.

The rearrangement uses TRBV28 and TRBJ2-7, with unresolved D. Germline CDR1 is MDHEN and CDR2 is SYDVKM. The V gene lost 8 bases and the J gene lost 1 base, with 12 bases spanning the gap. The CDR3 length is 13 residues. CDR3: CASGRDPSYEQYF. The CDR3 nucleotides are TGTGCCAGCGGGCGCGACCCTTCCTACGAGCAGTACTTC.

This clone was picked up a small number of times. V usage is TRBV4-3 and J usage is TRBJ2-3; 7 nucleotides align to TRBD1. J was trimmed by 11 bases and V by 0 bases; bases with no gene match: 11. The CDR3 contains 15 residues. The V gene's germline CDR1 is LGHNA and CDR2 YSLEER. The CDR3 DNA reads as TGCGCCAGCAGCCAAGATTACCTGGGACCAGGGGGGCAGTATTTT. Translating it yields CASSQDYLGPGGQYF.

The gene calls are TRBV2 and TRBJ1-1, with 9 bases aligning to TRBD1. There are 15 residues in the CDR3. V shed 8 bases and J 4 bases; nucleotides not matched to a gene: 11. In germline, CDR1 is SNHLY, CDR2 FYNNEI. The chain's CDR3 is CASFWRRQGGTEAFF. DNA for the CDR3: TGTGCCAGCTTCTGGCGGCGACAGGGGGGCACTGAAGCTTTCTTT.

This clone was seen only a few times. The V and J genes are TRBV15 and TRBJ2-5; D might be TRBD2 (6 bases). V was shortened by 3 bases and J by 0 bases, with 11 bases between the two germline ends. In germline, CDR1 is LNHNV, CDR2 YYDKDF (reference sequence). The length of the CDR3 is 15 residues. As DNA, the CDR3 is TGTGCCACCAGCAGGGACCGGGGGTACCAAGAGACCCAGTACTTC. Protein sequence: CATSRDRGYQETQYF.

The chain recombines TRBV7-2 with TRBJ1-5; D gene uncertain. The CDR3 is made up of 14 amino acids. Between the trimmed V and J ends, which lost 2 bases and 0 bases, there was a span of 5 bases. Per the germline V gene, CDR1 is SGHTA and CDR2 is FQGNSA. The CDR3 is CASSLRHSNQPQHF. The CDR3 coding sequence is TGTGCCAGCAGCTTAAGACATAGCAATCAGCCCCAGCATTTT.

The chain couples TRBV28 to TRBJ2-7; D is unresolved. CDR3 length equals 10 residues. Germline lookup yields CDR1 MDHEN and CDR2 SYDVKM. Trimming shortened V by 9 bases and J by 2 bases, and 5 bases separated the two germline ends. CDR3 coding DNA: TGTGCCAGATCCACCTACGAGCAGTACTTC. Protein: CARSTYEQYF.

The chain combines TRBV5-5 with TRBJ2-4; tentatively, D is TRBD1 (6 bases). Germline V gives CDR1 SGHKS, CDR2 YYEKEE (reference sequence). The CDR3 consists of 14 residues. V lost 4 bases and J lost 4, with 12 bases in between. The CDR3 sequence: CASSHLRGKNIQYF. CDR3 DNA sequence: TGTGCCAGCAGCCACCTCAGGGGTAAAAACATTCAGTACTTC.

This chain connects TRBV29-1 to TRBJ2-5; a possible D gene is TRBD1 (5 bases). The CDR3 loop spans 12 amino acids. V was cut by 6 bases and J by 5 bases, with 13 bases left in between. The germline CDR1 and CDR2 sequences are SQVTM and ANQGSEA. Written as DNA, the CDR3 is TGCAGCGTGGCTATAAAGGGGGAGACCCAGTACTTC. Its translation is CSVAIKGETQYF.

The genes are TRBV2 and TRBJ1-5; D gene uncertain. Looked up from germline, CDR1 is SNHLY and CDR2 is FYNNEI. The CDR3 has 13 residues. V dropped 8 bases and J dropped 1 base, with 9 bases sitting between them. The CDR3 region has the DNA TGTGCCAGCTGTACAGAGAGCAATCAGCCCCAGCATTTT. It is translated as CASCTESNQPQHF.

This clone was seen more than once but under ten times. V gene TRBV4-3 combines with J gene TRBJ1-3; no reliable D call. The CDR3 spans 17 residues. V was cut by 0 bases and J by 4 bases, with 16 bases left in between. CDR1 and CDR2 from the germline V gene are LGHNA and YSLEER. CDR3: CASSQESPWRRGNTIYF. CDR3 DNA sequence: TGCGCCAGCAGCCAAGAATCCCCTTGGCGGCGAGGAAACACCATATATTTT.

The V and J genes are TRBV5-6 and TRBJ2-7; 7 positions agree with TRBD1. This CDR3 contains 15 residues. V shed 5 bases and J 2 bases; nucleotides not matched to a gene: 10. Germline CDR1 SGHDT, CDR2 YYEEEE. This CDR3 reads CASREMGQLTYEQYF. The CDR3 region has the DNA TGTGCCAGCAGGGAGATGGGACAGCTTACCTACGAGCAGTACTTC.

The chain links TRBV4-2 to TRBJ1-6, with D unresolved. Germline V lookup: CDR1 LGHNA, CDR2 YNFKEQ. V was clipped by 0 bases and J by 8 bases, with 5 bases between them. This CDR3 region has 13 residues. CDR3 bases: TGTGCCAGCAGCCAAGAGTGGGATTCACCCCTCCACTTT. Amino acids: CASSQEWDSPLHF.

This rearrangement joins TRBV28 to TRBJ1-2; D is perhaps TRBD1 (5 bases). The CDR3 length is 12 residues. V gave up 5 bases and J gave up 7 bases, with 11 bases separating them. Germline values: CDR1 MDHEN, CDR2 SYDVKM. CDR3 region: CASSQTDGGYTF. The DNA for the CDR3 is TGTGCCAGCAGTCAGACAGACGGTGGCTACACCTTC.

V gene TRBV7-2 combines with J gene TRBJ1-1; 7 bases line up with TRBD1. This CDR3 is 14 amino acids long. V shed 4 bases, J shed 3 bases, and the junction held 5 bases outside the gene matches. Germline assignment: CDR1 SGHTA and CDR2 FQGNSA. The CDR3 sequence is CASSYLTGDTEAFF. As DNA, the CDR3 is TGTGCCAGCAGCTACCTCACAGGGGACACTGAAGCTTTCTTT. Combining the CDR3 with reference TRBV7-2 and TRBJ1-1 gives the whole variable domain GAGVSQSPSNKVTEKGKDVELRCDPISGHTALYWYRQSLGQGLEFLIYFQGNSAPDKSGLPSDRFSAERTGGSVSTLTIQRTQQEDSAVYLCASSYLTGDTEAFFGQGTRLTVV.

V gene TRBV15 combines with J gene TRBJ2-7; 9 nucleotides agree with TRBD1. J gave up 6 bases and V 1 base, and 7 bases lay outside the gene matches. The CDR3 runs 15 residues. From germline, CDR1 is LNHNV and CDR2 YYDKDF (reference sequence). The CDR3 coding sequence is TGTGCCACCAGCAGAGGAGGGACAGGGAACGGCGAGCAGTACTTC. Its translation is CATSRGGTGNGEQYF.

This clone was seen more than once but under ten times. The J gene is TRBJ2-7, the V gene TRBV5-6; 7 bases are a match to TRBD2. This CDR3 contains 16 residues. The V and J ends lost 4 bases and 3 bases, in that order; junction bases with no gene match: 13. CDR1 SGHDT and CDR2 YYEEEE come from the germline V gene. CDR3 loop: CASSPPFASGNYEQYF. CDR3 nucleotides: TGTGCCAGCAGCCCCCCTTTCGCTAGCGGAAACTACGAGCAGTACTTC.

The rearrangement joins TRBV19 to TRBJ2-6, with D perhaps assigned TRBD1 or TRBD2 (5 bases each). Germline V gene lookup returns CDR1 LNHDA and CDR2 SQIVND (reference sequence). The CDR3 is made up of 18 amino acids. Trimming cost V 3 bases and J 0 bases, with 15 bases left between them. CDR3 amino acids: CASSIQGRFSSGANVLTF. Written as DNA, the CDR3 is TGTGCCAGTAGTATTCAGGGACGTTTCAGCTCTGGGGCCAACGTCCTGACTTTC.

V usage is TRBV7-3 and J usage is TRBJ2-3, with a possible D match to TRBD1 (5 bases). Germline V gives CDR1 SGHTA, CDR2 FQGTGA. This CDR3 comprises 13 residues. V dropped 5 bases and J dropped 6 bases, with 12 bases sitting between them. CDR3: CASSQGLVDTQYF. The DNA of the CDR3 is TGTGCCAGCAGCCAGGGTTTAGTGGATACGCAGTATTTT.

This clone was counted between two and nine times. The chain joins TRBV29-1 to TRBJ2-7, with 14 bases aligning to TRBD2. The CDR3 is made up of 15 amino acids. Germline V lookup: CDR1 SQVTM, CDR2 ANQGSEA. With V trimmed by 7 bases and J by 2 bases, 7 bases remained unmatched. CDR3 sequence reads: CSAGTSGRGPYEQYF. In DNA, the CDR3 is TGCAGCGCTGGGACTAGCGGGAGAGGTCCCTACGAGCAGTACTTC.

This clone was detected a few times. This chain joins TRBV18 and TRBJ1-5, with TRBD1 matching over 7 bases. The CDR3 is 14 residues long. The germline V gene has CDR1 KGHSH and CDR2 LQKENI. V shed 3 bases, J shed 5 bases, and the junction held 4 bases outside the gene matches. This chain's CDR3 is CASSPQGTDQPQHF. The CDR3 nucleotides are TGTGCCAGCTCACCGCAAGGGACAGATCAGCCCCAGCATTTT.